Listed here are 15 T cell receptor beta chains from one sample, sequenced in a study of long-term antiretroviral therapy in people with HIV. They ran version v3.0 of the immunoSEQ assay at survey level. Sequenced by immunoSEQ multiplex PCR; TCRdb stores in-frame clones only, minus some. The table lists 20,000 to 25,000 clones, roughly 84% of them singletons, with around 9.5% in the top ten. The sample was unsorted PBMCs, taken 1.2 years after starting antiretroviral therapy. Receptors were obtained from a woman aged 40 to 55 with HIV.

The chain couples TRBV28 to TRBJ1-2; D unresolved. Per germline, CDR1 MDHEN and CDR2 SYDVKM. This CDR3 comprises 19 residues. The germline V and J ends were trimmed by 3 bases and 3 bases, with 26 bases remaining between them. CDR3 sequence: CASSFAILMGSSRYYGYTF. CDR3 sequence (DNA): TGTGCCAGCAGTTTCGCAATTCTAATGGGTAGTTCAAGGTACTATGGCTACACCTTC.

The chain couples TRBV19 to TRBJ1-1; maybe TRBD1 (6 bases). The germline V gene encodes CDR1 LNHDA and CDR2 SQIVND (reference sequence). This CDR3 is 15 amino acids long. V dropped 5 bases and J dropped 1 base, with 14 bases sitting between them. CDR3 amino acids: CASSPSGAGNTEAFF. CDR3 bases: TGTGCCAGTAGTCCCTCGGGGGCTGGGAACACTGAAGCTTTCTTT.

This sequence joins TRBV19 and TRBJ2-1; D is uncertain. V lost 4 bases, J lost 1 base, and 26 bases lay in between. Germline V CDR1 and CDR2: LNHDA, SQIVND (reference sequence). This CDR3 comprises 20 residues. CDR3 DNA: TGTGCCAGTAGTACCGTGGGCATGGTTATTCCCCCTGAGTCCTACAATGAGCAGTTCTTC. It codes for CASSTVGMVIPPESYNEQFF.

V and J are TRBV15 and TRBJ2-2, with D unresolved. CDR1 and CDR2 from the germline V gene are LNHNV and YYDKDF (reference sequence). V lost 5 bases and J 6 bases, leaving 10 bases between the germline ends. The CDR3 contains 13 residues. Here the CDR3 DNA reads TGTGCCACCAGCGAGGTTTCCGCCGGGGAGCTGTTTTTT. Amino acid sequence: CATSEVSAGELFF.

The chain employs TRBV19 and TRBJ2-7, with D maybe TRBD2 (7 bases). V lost 4 bases and J lost 2, with 15 bases in between. Germline loops: CDR1 LNHDA, CDR2 SQIVND (reference sequence). The length of the CDR3 is 15 residues. This chain's CDR3 is CASSKGGVATYEQYF. CDR3 DNA: TGTGCCAGTAGTAAAGGGGGGGTGGCCACCTACGAGCAGTACTTC.

This clone has just a few counts. This chain uses TRBV11-2 with TRBJ1-5; tentative D call: TRBD1 (5 bases). This CDR3 contains 15 residues. Germline V gives CDR1 SGHAT, CDR2 FQNNGV. Trimming removed 2 bases at V and 3 bases at J, with 11 bases between. CDR3: CASSLSGAVNQPQHF. CDR3 nucleotides: TGTGCCAGCAGCTTATCCGGGGCAGTCAATCAGCCCCAGCATTTT.

This chain connects TRBV15 to TRBJ2-7; D perhaps matches TRBD2 (6 bases). The V gene's germline CDR1 is LNHNV and CDR2 YYDKDF (reference sequence). The CDR3 covers 13 residues. Deletions cut 5 bases from V and 6 bases from J, with 14 bases between. CDR3 sequence (DNA): TGTGCCACCAGCTCGCGGGGTACTCGCGAGCAGTACTTC. Translation: CATSSRGTREQYF.

This clone turned up a few times. The rearrangement joins TRBV2 to TRBJ2-7; D unresolved. There are 12 residues in the CDR3. Looked up from germline, CDR1 is SNHLY and CDR2 is FYNNEI. Between the trimmed V and J ends, which lost 0 bases and 5 bases, there was a span of 5 bases. In DNA, the CDR3 is TGTGCCAGCAGTGAAGCCAGGAACGAGCAGTACTTC. This encodes CASSEARNEQYF.

The chain is built from TRBV5-6 and TRBJ1-2; 10 nucleotides agree with TRBD1. Germline trimming cut 3 bases from V and 2 bases from J; bases unmatched to any gene: 1. The CDR3 extends over 14 amino acids. Germline V lookup: CDR1 SGHDT, CDR2 YYEEEE. The CDR3 bases are TGTGCCAGCAGCTCGGGACAGGGGAACTATGGCTACACCTTC. Residues: CASSSGQGNYGYTF.

This sequence joins TRBV6-5 and TRBJ1-3; maybe TRBD1 (5 bases). This CDR3 region has 15 residues. The germline V gene encodes CDR1 MNHEY and CDR2 SVGAGI. V was cut by 3 bases and J by 0 bases, with 9 bases left in between. The CDR3 DNA reads TGTGCCAGCAGTTATGGGGCAGCCTCTGGAAACACCATATATTTT. Translated, it gives CASSYGAASGNTIYF.

The chain employs TRBV5-1 and TRBJ2-7; D remains unclear. Looked up from germline, CDR1 is SGHRS and CDR2 is YFSETQ. Trimming took 4 bases from V and 0 from J, leaving 11 bases between them. The CDR3 covers 14 residues. The CDR3 is CASSREKGSYEQYF. CDR3 DNA: TGCGCCAGCAGCAGGGAAAAAGGCTCCTACGAGCAGTACTTC.

The count of this clone is one. The CDR3 coding sequence is TGTGCCAGTTCCCGTGGAGCGGTCTCCTACGAGCAGTACTTC. Translation gives CASSRGAVSYEQYF. This chain joins TRBV6-5 and TRBJ2-7, with TRBD2 as a possible D gene (5 bases). V shed 9 bases and J shed 0 bases, with 15 bases lying between them. CDR1 MNHEY and CDR2 SVGAGI come from the germline V gene. This CDR3 contains 14 residues.

The chain uses TRBV23-1 and TRBJ2-3, with 8 bases matching TRBD1. TRBV23-1 is annotated as an ORF whose role is uncertain. The CDR3 consists of 17 residues. V lost 7 bases, J lost 5 bases, and 17 bases stayed unmatched. CDR3 coding DNA: TGCGCCAGCAAGGGCCCGGGCCAGGGGGCAGAGAGAGATACGCAGTATTTT. Translation: CASKGPGQGAERDTQYF.

V gene TRBV7-9 combines with J gene TRBJ2-5; the D gene is possibly TRBD1 (6 bases). Germline assignment: CDR1 SEHNR and CDR2 FQNEAQ (reference sequence). The V and J ends lost 1 base and 4 bases respectively, with 10 bases between them. The CDR3 has 14 residues. The CDR3 bases are TGTGCCAGCAGCTTAGAACAGGGTGGAGAGACCCAGTACTTC. Its protein product is CASSLEQGGETQYF.

The chain employs TRBV5-1 and TRBJ2-3; D perhaps matches TRBD2 (7 bases). The ends were cut back, 0 bases at V and 2 bases at J, with 13 bases in the middle. This CDR3 has 16 amino acids. Germline V gives CDR1 SGHRS, CDR2 YFSETQ. The CDR3 loop reads CASSLEGEGFTDTQYF. The DNA for the CDR3 is TGCGCCAGCAGCTTGGAGGGGGAGGGATTCACAGATACGCAGTATTTT.